Each of the 27 T cell receptor beta chains below was sequenced from the same sample in a study of T cells after yellow fever vaccination. TCRdb fed the 5' RACE reads into MiXCR, producing one record per CDR3 protein. The sample has some 250,000 distinct CDR3 sequences; more than 3.5% are singletons. This specimen consisted of PBMCs, obtained 15 days after the yellow fever booster vaccination. The source of these receptors is a man between 18 and 29 years old who received the YFV17D yellow fever vaccine.

V and J are TRBV20-1 and TRBJ2-7, with 10 bases aligning to TRBD1. Trimming cost V 6 bases and J 4 bases; bases outside gene matches: 6. Germline V gene sequence: CDR1 DFQATT, CDR2 SNEGSKA (reference sequence). The CDR3 is 13 amino acids. CDR3 bases: TGCAGTGCCGACAGGGGGCGCGGTTACGAGCAGTACTTC. Amino acid sequence: CSADRGRGYEQYF.

Notes on this clonotype: This sequence may be a read error, since a much larger clone differs from it by one base. The final CDR3 position lacks the conserved phenylalanine or tryptophan, pointing to a likely read error. The J gene is TRBJ2-2, the V gene TRBV7-9; TRBD1 aligns across 7 bases. Germline V gene sequence: CDR1 SEHNR, CDR2 FQNEAQ (reference sequence). V lost 5 bases, J lost 1 base, and 7 bases stayed unmatched. The CDR3 runs to 16 residues. The CDR3 here is CASSPRDSVNTGELFL. The CDR3 DNA sequence: TGTGCCAGCAGCCCACGGGACAGCGTGAACACCGGGGAGCTGTTTCTT.

This clonotype was counted ten times or more. Sequence at one end of the junction differs from germline and may be a read error. The chain has TRBV5-1 and TRBJ2-2, with 8 bases aligning to TRBD1. The germline V gene encodes CDR1 SGHRS and CDR2 YFSETQ. There are 17 residues in the CDR3. The CDR3 DNA follows: TGCGCCAGCAGCTTGGTGTTGACAGGGGAAAACACCGGGGATCTGTTTTTT. Protein sequence: CASSLVLTGENTGDLFF.

This clonotype showed up many times. The chain carries TRBV11-2 and TRBJ2-7; no clear D gene. Trimming took off 2 bases at V and 6 bases at J, with 14 bases between the two ends. CDR3 length: 14 residues. Looked up from germline, CDR1 is SGHAT and CDR2 is FQNNGV. CDR3 DNA: TGTGCCAGCAGCTTAATCGTCGCTGGCGGCGAGCAGTACTTC. Its translation: CASSLIVAGGEQYF.

This clonotype was recorded many times. The rearrangement joins TRBV5-8 to TRBJ1-6, with D unresolved. CDR3 length: 14 amino acids. Germline V gives CDR1 SGHTS, CDR2 YDEGEE. V dropped 6 bases and J dropped 6 bases, with 13 bases sitting between them. The CDR3 region is CASTPAVLNSPLHF. In nucleotides, the CDR3 is TGTGCCAGCACCCCGGCGGTGCTTAATTCACCCCTCCACTTT.

This clonotype came up many times. This chain uses TRBV7-3 with TRBJ2-7, with a possible D match to TRBD1 (6 bases). Germline CDR1 reads SGHTA; CDR2 reads FQGTGA. Trimming took 5 bases from V and 6 from J, leaving 11 bases between them. This CDR3 is 12 amino acids long. CDR3 amino acids: CASSPGVGEQYF. CDR3 DNA sequence: TGTGCCAGCAGCCCAGGGGTCGGCGAGCAGTACTTC.

In this sample, this clonotype turned up many times. V is TRBV6-2 or TRBV6-3 and J is TRBJ2-5, with TRBD2 identical over 9 bases. Unmatched junction bases numbered 6, after V lost 2 bases and J lost 5 bases. CDR1 is MNHEY, CDR2 SVGEGT, per germline. The CDR3 totals 15 residues. CDR3 coding DNA: TGTGCCAGCAGTTACGACGCTAGCGGGGCTGAGACCCAGTACTTC. This translates into CASSYDASGAETQYF.

In its sample, this clonotype was seen many times. V usage is TRBV7-9 and J usage is TRBJ1-1; D ambiguous. The CDR3 covers 13 residues. V lost 1 base and J lost 7, with 10 bases in between. The germline V gene has CDR1 SEHNR and CDR2 FQNEAQ (reference sequence). CDR3 DNA: TGTGCCAGCAGCTTAGAGTCCGACATTGAAGCTTTCTTT. Its protein is CASSLESDIEAFF.

Many counts were recorded for this clonotype. The rearrangement links TRBV9 to TRBJ1-6, with D uncertain. The CDR3 runs 15 residues. CDR1 is SGDLS, CDR2 YYNGEE, per germline. Trimming left V 3 bases short and J 7 bases short, with 14 bases between. The CDR3 coding sequence is TGTGCCAGCAGCGATAGTTGGGCCGGAAATTCACCCCTCCACTTT. It codes for CASSDSWAGNSPLHF.

This clonotype was found many times. V is TRBV20-1 and J is TRBJ2-2; D unresolved. Trimming removed 1 base at V and 4 bases at J, with 13 bases between. Per the germline V gene, CDR1 is DFQATT and CDR2 is SNEGSKA (reference sequence). This CDR3 comprises 15 residues. The CDR3 sequence is CSARGRLVSTGELFF. The CDR3 DNA sequence: TGCAGTGCTAGAGGTCGGCTAGTTAGCACCGGGGAGCTGTTTTTT.

This clonotype has ten or more counts. V gene TRBV5-5 combines with J gene TRBJ2-5; 11 bases are shared with TRBD2. From germline, CDR1 is SGHKS and CDR2 YYEKEE (reference sequence). V lost 1 base to trimming and J lost 4 bases; unmatched junction nucleotides: 3. The CDR3 runs to 15 residues. The CDR3 here is CASSLITSGGETQYF. The CDR3 nucleotides are TGTGCCAGCAGCTTGATTACTAGCGGGGGAGAGACCCAGTACTTC.

This clonotype was seen many times. The chain joins TRBV7-2 to TRBJ1-5; no reliable D call. Looked up from germline, CDR1 is SGHTA and CDR2 is FQGNSA. The CDR3 spans 14 residues. The V end lost 2 bases, the J end lost 5 bases, and 10 bases lay between the germline ends. The CDR3 DNA follows: TGTGCCAGCAGCTTACAAAGGAAAGATCAGCCCCAGCATTTT. It codes for CASSLQRKDQPQHF.

This clonotype was counted at least ten times. The gene calls are TRBV4-3 and TRBJ2-1; D tentatively fits TRBD1 or TRBD2 (6 bases each). Germline assignment: CDR1 LGHNA and CDR2 YSLEER. The CDR3 is 16 amino acids. V was trimmed by 0 bases and J by 5 bases, leaving 14 bases between them. CDR3 sequence: CASSQDWWGANNEQFF. CDR3 nucleotides: TGCGCCAGCAGCCAAGATTGGTGGGGGGCTAACAATGAGCAGTTCTTC.

In this sample, this clonotype turned up many times. V usage is TRBV24-1 and J usage is TRBJ1-1, with unresolved D. The CDR3 is 13 amino acids. The ends were cut back, 3 bases at V and 1 base at J, with 5 bases in the middle. Germline CDR1 is KGHDR and CDR2 is SFDVKD. This CDR3 reads CATSDTANTEAFF. Written as DNA, the CDR3 is TGTGCCACCAGTGATACAGCGAACACTGAAGCTTTCTTT.

This clonotype was observed many times. The genes are TRBV29-1 and TRBJ2-1; D is undetermined. The CDR3 loop spans 12 amino acids. Trimming removed 5 bases from V and 2 bases from J, with 7 bases in between. Per the germline V gene, CDR1 is SQVTM and CDR2 is ANQGSEA. CDR3 nucleotides: TGCAGCGTTCGGCAGACCTACAATGAGCAGTTCTTC. Its translation is CSVRQTYNEQFF.

This clonotype was detected ten times or more. V is TRBV10-3 and J is TRBJ2-5; 8 positions match TRBD1. J was trimmed by 5 bases and V by 7 bases; bases with no gene match: 12. The CDR3 totals 15 residues. In germline, CDR1 is ENHRY, CDR2 SYGVKD. The CDR3 sequence: CAINDRGKGKETQYF. CDR3 DNA sequence: TGTGCCATCAACGACAGGGGCAAAGGGAAGGAGACCCAGTACTTC.

This clonotype was detected ten times or more. The V and J genes are TRBV6-5 and TRBJ1-1; 8 positions match TRBD1. CDR1 and CDR2 (germline): MNHEY, SVGAGI. The CDR3 extends over 16 amino acids. The junction had 12 bases not matched to a gene; V was cut back by 6 bases and J by 3 bases. CDR3 coding DNA: TGTGCCAGCAGGGAGGAATTTGGACAGGGCTACACTGAAGCTTTCTTT. Its translation: CASREEFGQGYTEAFF.

This clonotype has a count of ten or more. This chain connects TRBV5-1 to TRBJ2-2; TRBD2 might be the D (6 bases). The CDR3 is 16 residues long. Germline V gene data show CDR1 as SGHRS and CDR2 as YFSETQ. The V and J ends lost 4 bases and 1 base respectively, with 14 bases between them. CDR3 DNA sequence: TGCGCCAGCAGCCCGGGACTGGGACGGAACACCGGGGAGCTGTTTTTT. This sequence encodes CASSPGLGRNTGELFF.

Many counts were recorded for this clonotype. This rearrangement joins TRBV7-9 to TRBJ1-4, with D unresolved. This CDR3 region has 13 residues. CDR1 is SEHNR, CDR2 FQNEAQ, per germline (reference sequence). Deletions cut 7 bases from V and 3 bases from J, with 9 bases between. The CDR3 coding sequence is TGTGCCAGCACCAACAATCCTAATGAAAAACTGTTTTTT. Encoded protein: CASTNNPNEKLFF. Drawing the rest from reference TRBV7-9 and TRBJ1-4, the complete variable domain is DTGVSQNPRHKITKRGQNVTFRCDPISEHNRLYWYRQTLGQGPEFLTYFQNEAQLEKSRLLSDRFSAERPKGSFSTLEIQRTEQGDSAMYLCASTNNPNEKLFFGSGTQLSVL.

This clonotype was detected many times. This chain uses TRBV6-4 with TRBJ2-7; 10 nucleotides align to TRBD1. The V gene end was trimmed by 10 bases and the J gene end by 5 bases; junction bases not matched to a gene: 17. Germline V lookup: CDR1 MRHNA, CDR2 SNTAGT. This CDR3 has 16 residues. The CDR3: CATLTVMGQGSHEQYF. CDR3 sequence (DNA): TGTGCCACCTTGACGGTAATGGGACAGGGGAGCCACGAGCAGTACTTC.

This clonotype occurred many times. This chain joins TRBV11-2 and TRBJ1-1; D perhaps matches TRBD1 (5 bases). Trimming cost V 5 bases and J 1 base, with 14 bases left between them. Germline V gene lookup returns CDR1 SGHAT and CDR2 FQNNGV. The CDR3 spans 15 residues. CDR3 in DNA: TGTGCCAGCAGCAGCCCCCGCCAGGGGAACACTGAAGCTTTCTTT. Protein product: CASSSPRQGNTEAFF.

In its sample, this clonotype was seen many times. The chain has TRBV5-1 and TRBJ2-3; unclear D gene. V lost 1 base and J 6 bases, leaving 9 bases between the germline ends. The CDR3 sequence is 13 residues long. The germline V gene has CDR1 SGHRS and CDR2 YFSETQ. Here the CDR3 reads CASSLYPRDTQYF. The DNA for the CDR3 is TGCGCCAGCAGCTTGTACCCCCGGGATACGCAGTATTTT. Looking up the rest from reference TRBV5-1 and TRBJ2-3 gives the full variable domain: KAGVTQTPRYLIKTRGQQVTLSCSPISGHRSVSWYQQTPGQGLQFLFEYFSETQRNKGNFPGRFSGRQFSNSRSEMNVSTLELGDSALYLCASSLYPRDTQYFGPGTRLTVL.

This clonotype was seen ten or more times. This sequence joins TRBV7-6 and TRBJ2-3; 7 bases are shared with TRBD2. Losses at the gene ends were 5 bases for V and 7 bases for J; bases not matched to a gene: 12. The germline gives CDR1 SGHVS, CDR2 FNYEAQ. This CDR3 spans 15 amino acids. DNA of the CDR3: TGTGCCAGCAGCCGAGCGGGACCAGGGAGAAATACGCAGTATTTT. Amino acids: CASSRAGPGRNTQYF.

This clonotype showed up many times. The V and J genes are TRBV4-3 and TRBJ1-4; D gene ambiguous. Trimming cost V 1 base and J 4 bases, with 10 bases left between them. Germline V gene data show CDR1 as LGHNA and CDR2 as YSLEER. The CDR3 contains 15 residues. CDR3 in DNA: TGCGCCAGCAGCCAAGGCGCAGGCGATAATGAAAAACTGTTTTTT. Translated, it gives CASSQGAGDNEKLFF.

Ten or more counts support this clonotype. The chain links TRBV9 to TRBJ2-3, with D possibly TRBD2 on 5 matching bases. V was shortened by 6 bases and J by 8 bases, with 13 bases between the two germline ends. This CDR3 region has 12 residues. Germline V gene lookup returns CDR1 SGDLS and CDR2 YYNGEE. CDR3 coding DNA: TGTGCCAGCAATCGGGAAACCGGTACGCAGTATTTT. Its translation is CASNRETGTQYF.

In its sample, this clonotype was seen a few times. The V call is TRBV4-2, the J call TRBJ1-6; D call uncertain. The V and J ends lost 0 bases and 9 bases respectively, with 12 bases between them. The CDR3 consists of 15 residues. In germline, CDR1 is LGHNA, CDR2 YNFKEQ. The CDR3 reads CASSQDGIQPSPLHF. The CDR3 DNA is TGTGCCAGCAGCCAAGATGGGATCCAGCCTTCACCCCTCCACTTT.

This clonotype showed up many times. CDR3 sequence (DNA): TGTGCCAGCAGTGCCTACGGACTAGAGGGGACCCAGTACTTC. Its protein product is CASSAYGLEGTQYF. The chain links TRBV25-1 to TRBJ2-5, with 7 bases lining up with TRBD2. CDR3 size: 14 residues. V was clipped by 4 bases and J by 7 bases; unmatched bases: 9. Per germline, CDR1 MGHDK and CDR2 SYGVNS.